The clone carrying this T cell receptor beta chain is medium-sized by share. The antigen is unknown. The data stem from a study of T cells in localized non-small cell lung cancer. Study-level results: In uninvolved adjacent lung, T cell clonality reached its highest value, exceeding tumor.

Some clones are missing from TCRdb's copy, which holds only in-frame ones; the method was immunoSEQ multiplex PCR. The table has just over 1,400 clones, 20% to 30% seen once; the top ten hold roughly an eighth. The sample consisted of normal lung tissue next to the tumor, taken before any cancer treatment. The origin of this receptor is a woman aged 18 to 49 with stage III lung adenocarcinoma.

The CDR3 protein is CASSLDSSGANVLTF. The CDR3 nucleotides are TGTGCCAGCAGTTTGGACAGCTCTGGGGCCAACGTCCTGACTTTC. The chain links TRBV6-8 to TRBJ2-6; a possible D gene is TRBD1 (6 bases). The CDR3 has 15 residues. V was pared by 4 bases and J by 0 bases, with 7 bases between. Looked up from germline, CDR1 is MNHGY and CDR2 is SAAAGT.